This entry lists 29 T cell receptor beta chains sequenced from one sample in a study of shared clonotypes between healthy human individuals. Terminally differentiated effector memory CD45RA+ cells were excluded by CCR7 positive selection of CD45RO-negative cells. The data were produced by immunoSEQ multiplex PCR, yet TCRdb's version contains in-frame clones alone and is incomplete. The data show around 2,000,000 clones, less than 95% seen once. The sequenced sample consisted of naive CD8+ T cells sorted from blood. The receptors stem from a man aged 18 to 29 in good health.

The J gene is TRBJ1-4, the V gene TRBV27, with 10 bases aligning to TRBD1. There are 15 residues in the CDR3. V lost 6 bases to trimming and J lost 7 bases; unmatched junction nucleotides: 8. CDR1 is MNHEY and CDR2 is SMNVEV in the germline V gene (reference sequence). The CDR3 DNA is TGTGCCAGCAGCTCAGGGACAGGGGTCGGTGAAAAACTGTTTTTT. Amino acids: CASSSGTGVGEKLFF. Combining the CDR3 with reference TRBV27 and TRBJ1-4 gives the whole variable domain EAQVTQNPRYLITVTGKKLTVTCSQNMNHEYMSWYRQDPGLGLRQIYYSMNVEVTDKGDVPEGYKVSRKEKRNFPLILESPSPNQTSLYFCASSSGTGVGEKLFFGSGTQLSVL.

The chain is built from TRBV4-3 and TRBJ1-5; no clear D gene. Between the trimmed V and J ends, which lost 3 bases and 0 bases, there was a span of 9 bases. The CDR3 is made up of 15 amino acids. The germline gives CDR1 LGHNA, CDR2 YSLEER. The CDR3 here is CASSQAWFSNQPQHF. The CDR3 DNA is TGCGCCAGCAGCCAGGCGTGGTTTAGCAATCAGCCCCAGCATTTT.

The genes are TRBV4-3 and TRBJ2-2; 9 nucleotides match TRBD1. CDR3 length: 19 amino acids. Trimming took 0 bases from V and 4 from J; bases not matched to a gene: 12. Per the germline V gene, CDR1 is LGHNA and CDR2 is YSLEER. The chain's CDR3 is CASSQDFTGGAWGTGELFF. CDR3 nucleotides: TGCGCCAGCAGCCAAGATTTTACAGGGGGCGCGTGGGGCACCGGGGAGCTGTTTTTT.

This sequence joins TRBV15 and TRBJ2-5; the match to TRBD2 covers 12 bases. In germline, CDR1 is LNHNV, CDR2 YYDKDF (reference sequence). The CDR3 consists of 13 residues. V was clipped by 2 bases and J by 9 bases; unmatched bases: 1. The CDR3 sequence is CATSRTSGGPQYF. Written as DNA, the CDR3 is TGTGCCACCAGCAGAACTAGCGGGGGGCCCCAGTACTTC.

The chain carries TRBV7-3 and TRBJ2-3; D tentatively reads TRBD1 or TRBD2 (5 bases each). CDR3 length equals 15 residues. V was shortened by 5 bases and J by 3 bases, with 15 bases between the two germline ends. CDR1 and CDR2 (germline): SGHTA, FQGTGA. The CDR3 reads CASSLMGETTDTQYF. The CDR3 region has the DNA TGTGCCAGCAGCCTAATGGGGGAGACAACAGATACGCAGTATTTT.

The gene calls are TRBV7-8 and TRBJ2-7, with D perhaps TRBD2 (6 bases). V was shortened by 2 bases and J by 7 bases, with 12 bases between the two germline ends. Germline-derived CDR1 and CDR2 are SGHVS and FQNEAQ. This CDR3 is built from 13 residues. The CDR3 spells CASSLFGEEEQYF. The CDR3 nucleotides are TGTGCCAGCAGCTTATTTGGGGAGGAAGAGCAGTACTTC.

A word on this clone: A junction end diverges from the germline sequence, so it may reflect a read error. V is TRBV7-9 and J is TRBJ1-1; D is ambiguous. This CDR3 comprises 14 residues. From germline, CDR1 is SEHNR and CDR2 FQNEAQ (reference sequence). In nucleotides, the CDR3 is TGTGCCACCACCCCAGTCATCATGAACACTAAAGCTTTCTTT. It is translated as CATTPVIMNTKAFF.

The rearrangement joins TRBV27 to TRBJ2-2, with TRBD2 matching 8 bases. J lost 5 bases, V lost 3 bases, and 8 bases had no gene match. This CDR3 has 16 residues. Germline CDR1 reads MNHEY; CDR2 reads SMNVEV (reference sequence). The CDR3 region has the DNA TGTGCCAGCAGTTTGTTGGGGGTAGCGGGAACCGGGGAGCTGTTTTTT. As protein: CASSLLGVAGTGELFF.

The V gene is TRBV7-4, the J gene TRBJ1-5; 7 nucleotides line up with TRBD1. Germline lookup yields CDR1 SGHVT and CDR2 SQSDAQ. Losses at the gene ends were 5 bases for V and 0 bases for J; bases not matched to a gene: 7. The CDR3 has 16 residues. The CDR3 here is CASSLRTGYSNQPQHF. The CDR3 DNA reads as TGTGCCAGCAGCCTCCGGACAGGCTATAGCAATCAGCCCCAGCATTTT.

The chain carries TRBV5-6 and TRBJ1-5; TRBD1 aligns across 7 bases. The CDR3 is 15 residues long. CDR1 is SGHDT, CDR2 YYEEEE, per germline. V dropped 2 bases and J dropped 5; count of bases not matched to a gene: 7. The CDR3 reads CASSLGGEVYQPQHF. DNA for the CDR3: TGTGCCAGCAGCTTAGGGGGCGAGGTATATCAGCCCCAGCATTTT.

This clone was picked up one time. J is TRBJ2-7 and V is TRBV27, with 7 bases lining up with TRBD2. There are 13 residues in the CDR3. V shed 6 bases, J shed 7 bases, and the junction held 9 bases outside the gene matches. Germline V gene lookup returns CDR1 MNHEY and CDR2 SMNVEV (reference sequence). The CDR3 protein is CASSRDYSGEQYF. The CDR3 nucleotides are TGTGCCAGCAGCCGGGACTACTCAGGGGAGCAGTACTTC.

CDR3 nucleotide sequence: TGTGCCAGCAGTTTCTCAGGGGTTACTGAAGCTTTCTTT. Translation: CASSFSGVTEAFF. The chain combines TRBV27 with TRBJ1-1; possible D gene TRBD1, 6 bases. In germline, CDR1 is MNHEY, CDR2 SMNVEV (reference sequence). Deletions cut 3 bases from V and 5 bases from J, with 10 bases between. The CDR3 has 13 amino acids.

The rearrangement links TRBV11-1 to TRBJ2-1; weak D call: TRBD2 (5 bases). The CDR3 is 16 residues long. The germline V gene has CDR1 SGHAT and CDR2 FQDESV (reference sequence). Trimming pared 4 bases from V and 3 bases from J, leaving 16 bases between. CDR3 in DNA: TGTGCCAGCAGCTACCGTCTAGCTCCCCTCTACAATGAGCAGTTCTTC. Protein product: CASSYRLAPLYNEQFF.

This clone was found once. V is TRBV6-1 and J is TRBJ2-7, with 9 bases that match TRBD1. CDR1 and CDR2 from the germline V gene are MNHNS and SASEGT. Trimming cost V 2 bases and J 3 bases; bases outside gene matches: 5. The CDR3 length is 15 residues. The CDR3 loop reads CASSETRDRVYEQYF. In nucleotides, the CDR3 is TGTGCCAGCAGTGAAACCCGGGACAGGGTCTACGAGCAGTACTTC.

The chain recombines TRBV15 with TRBJ2-1; D tentatively fits TRBD1 or TRBD2 (5 bases each). The length of the CDR3 is 15 residues. V lost 5 bases and J 5 bases, leaving 16 bases between the germline ends. From germline, CDR1 is LNHNV and CDR2 YYDKDF (reference sequence). CDR3 residues: CATSLGPPLHNEQFF. In DNA, the CDR3 is TGTGCCACCAGCCTGGGACCGCCCTTGCACAATGAGCAGTTCTTC.

The chain employs TRBV19 and TRBJ1-1; 7 nucleotides match TRBD1. V lost 5 bases and J lost 5; bases outside the gene matches: 8. CDR3 length equals 14 residues. Germline V CDR1 and CDR2: LNHDA, SQIVND (reference sequence). CDR3 sequence (DNA): TGTGCCAGTAGTGCCCGACAGGGACGAACTGAAGCTTTCTTT. It yields the protein CASSARQGRTEAFF.

With regard to this clone: In the same sample, other DNA sequences code for this CDR3. V gene TRBV5-6 combines with J gene TRBJ1-1, with TRBD1 as a possible D gene (5 bases). From germline, CDR1 is SGHDT and CDR2 YYEEEE. The CDR3 consists of 12 residues. Trimming took off 5 bases at V and 5 bases at J, with 10 bases between the two ends. The CDR3, as DNA: TGTGCCAGCAGTTTTGGGGGGACTGAAGCTTTCTTT. Encoded protein: CASSFGGTEAFF.

V and J are TRBV27 and TRBJ1-3; D uncertain. The CDR3 is 15 amino acids. Germline CDR1 and CDR2: MNHEY and SMNVEV (reference sequence). Trimming cost V 6 bases and J 0 bases, with 12 bases left between them. The CDR3 spells CASSMTPYSGNTIYF. CDR3 sequence (DNA): TGTGCCAGCAGCATGACACCGTACTCTGGAAACACCATATATTTT.

The genes are TRBV6-5 and TRBJ1-2; perhaps TRBD1 as D (5 bases). The CDR3 contains 15 residues. CDR1 is MNHEY, CDR2 SVGAGI, per germline. V was clipped by 2 bases and J by 0 bases, with 10 bases between them. CDR3: CASSYGATANYGYTF. CDR3 nucleotide sequence: TGTGCCAGCAGTTACGGGGCCACAGCTAACTATGGCTACACCTTC.

The chain combines TRBV19 with TRBJ1-2; TRBD1 aligns across 7 bases. After removal of 3 bases from V and 7 bases from J, the junction contained 11 bases not matched to a gene. This CDR3 contains 15 residues. CDR1 is LNHDA, CDR2 SQIVND, per germline (reference sequence). CDR3 amino acids: CASSILPTGTGGYTF. CDR3 nucleotides: TGTGCCAGTAGTATCTTACCGACAGGGACGGGTGGCTACACCTTC.

This chain uses TRBV27 with TRBJ2-5; 7 bases are a match to TRBD1. J was trimmed by 0 bases and V by 3 bases; bases with no gene match: 4. The CDR3 contains 15 residues. Germline-derived CDR1 and CDR2 are MNHEY and SMNVEV (reference sequence). The CDR3 reads CASSFWTGHQETQYF. In DNA, the CDR3 is TGTGCCAGCAGTTTTTGGACAGGCCACCAAGAGACCCAGTACTTC.

The V gene is TRBV27, the J gene TRBJ1-1; D is perhaps TRBD1 (6 bases). Germline V CDR1 and CDR2: MNHEY, SMNVEV (reference sequence). The CDR3 contains 16 residues. Trimming removed 3 bases at V and 0 bases at J, with 14 bases between. The CDR3 is CASSFSPGALNTEAFF. Here the CDR3 DNA reads TGTGCCAGCAGTTTTTCCCCAGGGGCTCTGAACACTGAAGCTTTCTTT.

The chain combines TRBV4-1 with TRBJ2-7; D perhaps matches TRBD2 (6 bases). The V gene's germline CDR1 is MGHRA and CDR2 YSYEKL. V was clipped by 2 bases and J by 2 bases, with 16 bases between them. This CDR3 contains 16 residues. The CDR3 region has the DNA TGCGCCAGCAGCCAAAGGGTAGCGGAGATTCCCTACGAGCAGTACTTC. It is translated as CASSQRVAEIPYEQYF.

Turning to this clone: The sample holds other DNA sequences that translate to the same CDR3. The chain uses TRBV9 and TRBJ2-7; D call uncertain. Trimming removed 4 bases from V and 3 bases from J, with 14 bases in between. The CDR3 sequence is 14 residues long. Germline CDR1 reads SGDLS; CDR2 reads YYNGEE. In DNA form, the CDR3 reads TGTGCCAGCAGCCCGTCGGGCGCCAGCTACGAGCAGTACTTC. This codes for CASSPSGASYEQYF.

The chain combines TRBV4-1 with TRBJ1-2; D is undetermined. V gave up 1 base and J gave up 8 bases, with 17 bases separating them. Germline lookup yields CDR1 MGHRA and CDR2 YSYEKL. The CDR3 runs 15 residues. The CDR3 region is CASSQVVGTYSGYTF. CDR3 in DNA: TGCGCCAGCAGCCAAGTTGTCGGAACCTATAGCGGCTACACCTTC.

DNA for the CDR3: TGCAGCGTCGTTGGGACTAGCGACTCCTACAATGAGCAGTTCTTC. It encodes CSVVGTSDSYNEQFF. The rearrangement links TRBV29-1 to TRBJ2-1; 10 positions match TRBD2. V shed 6 bases and J 0 bases; nucleotides not matched to a gene: 5. Looked up from germline, CDR1 is SQVTM and CDR2 is ANQGSEA. The CDR3 is 15 residues long.

The CDR3 bases are TGTGCCAGTAGTATGGGTCAGCTGGAGGAGCAGTACTTC. Encoded protein: CASSMGQLEEQYF. The rearrangement uses TRBV19 and TRBJ2-7; D uncertain. Trimming cost V 3 bases and J 7 bases, with 13 bases left between them. Germline CDR1 is LNHDA and CDR2 is SQIVND (reference sequence). This CDR3 is built from 13 residues.

The V and J genes are TRBV4-1 and TRBJ2-7; D is perhaps TRBD1 or TRBD2 (5 bases each). V dropped 0 bases and J dropped 5 bases, with 11 bases sitting between them. The CDR3 is 14 amino acids. The V gene's germline CDR1 is MGHRA and CDR2 YSYEKL. CDR3 coding DNA: TGCGCCAGCAGCCAAGAGGGGGTCGGAGACGAGCAGTACTTC. Amino acids: CASSQEGVGDEQYF.

This clone was detected once. The chain uses TRBV7-9 and TRBJ2-3, with D uncertain. The CDR3 consists of 15 residues. V was clipped by 1 base and J by 7 bases, with 15 bases between them. CDR1 is SEHNR, CDR2 FQNEAQ, per germline (reference sequence). As DNA, the CDR3 is TGTGCCAGCAGCTTAGAGGGCTTCACAGCTAATACGCAGTATTTT. Residues: CASSLEGFTANTQYF.